These 9 T cell receptor beta chains share one sample of origin, sequenced in a study of cytomegalovirus exposure and HLA in healthy donors. 13 Jbeta primers and 60 Vbeta primers were used for the PCR. Clones were sequenced by immunoSEQ multiplex PCR, and TCRdb holds only the in-frame ones, with some missing. Seen in this sample are roughly 75,000 clones; the ten most common clones hold roughly 5%. The sequenced sample consisted of PBMCs. The source of these receptors is a man aged 40-50 years in good health and CMV-seronegative.

This chain links TRBV18 with TRBJ1-2, with D possibly matching TRBD1 (5 bases). CDR1 KGHSH and CDR2 LQKENI come from the germline V gene. Trimming pared 0 bases from V and 8 bases from J, leaving 7 bases between. The CDR3 has 12 amino acids. The CDR3 here is CASSPPSGGYTF. CDR3 DNA sequence: TGTGCCAGCTCACCACCGTCAGGGGGCTACACCTTC.

The V call is TRBV5-4, the J call TRBJ2-1, with D uncertain. The V gene's germline CDR1 is SGHNT and CDR2 YYREEE (reference sequence). The CDR3 has 14 residues. The V gene lost 5 bases and the J gene lost 10 bases, with 19 bases spanning the gap. CDR3 sequence (DNA): TGTGCCAGCAGTCAAGACACACGGCAAGACGAGCAGTTCTTC. Translation gives CASSQDTRQDEQFF.

The chain uses TRBV5-1 and TRBJ1-4; D possibly corresponds to TRBD1 (6 bases). Germline V gives CDR1 SGHRS, CDR2 YFSETQ. CDR3 length: 16 residues. Trimming shortened V by 3 bases and J by 8 bases, and 20 bases separated the two germline ends. The CDR3 loop reads CASSSSNRVAGEKLFF. CDR3 DNA: TGCGCCAGCAGCTCATCTAACAGGGTAGCGGGGGAAAAACTGTTTTTT.

J is TRBJ2-3 and V is TRBV7-2, with D possibly TRBD2 on 6 matching bases. From germline, CDR1 is SGHTA and CDR2 FQGNSA. The CDR3 is 15 amino acids. Trimming left V 5 bases short and J 0 bases short, with 12 bases between. The CDR3 coding sequence is TGTGCCAGCAGCCGGATGGGGACTAGCACAGATACGCAGTATTTT. Its translation: CASSRMGTSTDTQYF.

The chain has TRBV29-1 and TRBJ1-2; maybe TRBD1 (5 bases). The CDR3 contains 11 residues. V was clipped by 4 bases and J by 4 bases, with 7 bases between them. CDR1 and CDR2 (germline): SQVTM, ANQGSEA. The CDR3 nucleotides are TGCAGCGTTGGTCAGGGCTATGGCTACACCTTC. Translating gives CSVGQGYGYTF.

V gene TRBV30 combines with J gene TRBJ1-2; tentatively, D is TRBD1 (6 bases). V lost 7 bases and J lost 0, with 24 bases in between. CDR3 size: 17 residues. Germline assignment: CDR1 GTSNPN and CDR2 SVGIG (reference sequence). The chain's CDR3 is CASMITTGEYPNYGYTF. CDR3 DNA: TGTGCCTCCATGATAACGACAGGTGAATACCCTAACTATGGCTACACCTTC.

This sequence joins TRBV5-1 and TRBJ2-7; 8 nucleotides line up with TRBD1. The CDR3 runs to 16 residues. Germline V gene sequence: CDR1 SGHRS, CDR2 YFSETQ. J gave up 1 base and V 0 bases, and 6 bases lay outside the gene matches. The CDR3 here is CASSLEGDRLSYEQYF. In DNA, the CDR3 is TGCGCCAGCAGCTTGGAGGGGGACAGGCTATCCTACGAGCAGTACTTC.

CDR3 sequence (DNA): TGTGCCAGCAGCGTATCCCCTAGCATACCGGGGACTAGCACAGATACGCAGTATTTT. Translated: CASSVSPSIPGTSTDTQYF. The chain couples TRBV9 to TRBJ2-3, with a tentative D call TRBD2 (6 bases). Germline V gene sequence: CDR1 SGDLS, CDR2 YYNGEE. The CDR3 contains 19 residues. Trimming removed 1 base from V and 0 bases from J, with 21 bases in between.

The genes are TRBV4-3 and TRBJ2-5; 8 bases are a match to TRBD2. The CDR3 has 14 amino acids. CDR1 and CDR2 (germline): LGHNA, YSLEER. J lost 5 bases, V lost 4 bases, and 6 bases had no gene match. The CDR3 protein is CASSLRGGGETQYF. DNA of the CDR3: TGCGCCAGCAGCCTTCGGGGGGGCGGGGAGACCCAGTACTTC.